This T cell receptor (beta chain) was retrieved from a study of spatial heterogeneity in lung cancer. Study-level background: Detected sequences consistently included more beta-chain ones than alpha-chain ones.

With respect to this clonotype: Its antigen is unknown.

Each TCR cDNA molecule carried a unique molecular identifier. TCRdb fed the 5' RACE reads into MiXCR, producing one record per CDR3 protein. The sample gives approximately 44,000 distinct CDR3 sequences, roughly 13% of which show up once; 50% to 65% is in the top ten. The time point denotes: sample taken at primary tumor resection. From tumor, nontumor lung or frozen PBMC, whole RNA was taken unsorted for sequencing. General study findings and limits: TCRs found ubiquitously expanded in tumor appeared in blood more at resection than at follow-up.

V was trimmed by 6 bases and J by 9 bases, leaving 21 bases between them. Germline CDR1 and CDR2: DFQATT and SNEGSKA (reference sequence). The CDR3 loop spans 14 amino acids. This clonotype originated in a male donor with early-stage non-small cell lung cancer. Sequenced material: PBMCs, taken at surgery. The chain carries TRBV20-1 and TRBJ2-1, with a possible D match to TRBD1 (5 bases). For the CDR3, the DNA is TGCAGTGCCCCCCCCCGGCCTTACAGGACTGAGCAGTTCTTC. Amino acids: CSAPPRPYRTEQFF.